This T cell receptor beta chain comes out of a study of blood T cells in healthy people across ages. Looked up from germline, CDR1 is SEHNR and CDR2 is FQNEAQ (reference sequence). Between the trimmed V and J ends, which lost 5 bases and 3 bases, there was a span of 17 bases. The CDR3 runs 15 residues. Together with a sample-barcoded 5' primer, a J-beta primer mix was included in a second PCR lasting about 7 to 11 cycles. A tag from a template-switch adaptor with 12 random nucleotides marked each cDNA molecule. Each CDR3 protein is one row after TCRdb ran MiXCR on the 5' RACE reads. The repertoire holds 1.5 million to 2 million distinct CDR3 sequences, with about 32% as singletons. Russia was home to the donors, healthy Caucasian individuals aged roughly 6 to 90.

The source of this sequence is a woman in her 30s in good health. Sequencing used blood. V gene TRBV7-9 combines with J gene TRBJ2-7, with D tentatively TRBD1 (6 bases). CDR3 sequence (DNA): TGTGCCAGCAGCCCAGGGGCAGGGAACGTCTACGAGCAGTACTTC. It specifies CASSPGAGNVYEQYF.